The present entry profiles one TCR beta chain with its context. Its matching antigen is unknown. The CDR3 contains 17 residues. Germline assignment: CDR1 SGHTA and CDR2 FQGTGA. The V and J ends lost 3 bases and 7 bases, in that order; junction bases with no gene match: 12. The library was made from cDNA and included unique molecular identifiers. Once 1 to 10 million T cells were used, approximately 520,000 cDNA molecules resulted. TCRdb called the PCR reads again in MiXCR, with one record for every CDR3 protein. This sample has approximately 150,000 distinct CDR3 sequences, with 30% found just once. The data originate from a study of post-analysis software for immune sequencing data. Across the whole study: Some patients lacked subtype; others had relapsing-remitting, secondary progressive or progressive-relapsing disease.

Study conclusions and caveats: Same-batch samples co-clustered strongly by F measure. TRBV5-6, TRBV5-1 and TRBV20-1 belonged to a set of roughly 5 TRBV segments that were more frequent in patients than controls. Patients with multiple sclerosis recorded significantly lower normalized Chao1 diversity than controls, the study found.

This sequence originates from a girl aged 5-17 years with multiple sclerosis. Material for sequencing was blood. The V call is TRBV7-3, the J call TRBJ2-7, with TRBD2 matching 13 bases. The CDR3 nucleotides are TGTGCCAGCAGCTTTGCCGGGACTAGCGGGACCTACAATGAGCAGTACTTC. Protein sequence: CASSFAGTSGTYNEQYF.